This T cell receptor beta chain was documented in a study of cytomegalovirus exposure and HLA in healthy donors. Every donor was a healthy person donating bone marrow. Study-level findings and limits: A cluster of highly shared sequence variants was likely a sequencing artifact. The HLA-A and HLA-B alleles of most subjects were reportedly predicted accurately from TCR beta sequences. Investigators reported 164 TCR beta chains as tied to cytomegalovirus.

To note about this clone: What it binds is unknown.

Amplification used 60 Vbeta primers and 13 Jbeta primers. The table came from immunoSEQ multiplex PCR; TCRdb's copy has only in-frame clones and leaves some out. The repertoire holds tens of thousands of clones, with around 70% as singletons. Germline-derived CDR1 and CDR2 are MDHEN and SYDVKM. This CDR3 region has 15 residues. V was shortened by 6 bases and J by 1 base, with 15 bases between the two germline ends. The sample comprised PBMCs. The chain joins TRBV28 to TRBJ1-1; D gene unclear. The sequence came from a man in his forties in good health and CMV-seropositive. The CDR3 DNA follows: TGTGCCAGCAGCCAACCGTCGGCGGGGAACACTGAAGCTTTCTTT. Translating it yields CASSQPSAGNTEAFF.